Shown below are 29 T cell receptor beta chains from a single sample sequenced in a study of cytomegalovirus exposure and HLA in healthy donors. 60 Vbeta and 13 Jbeta primers were used in PCR. Using immunoSEQ multiplex PCR, the repertoire was profiled, and TCRdb retains in-frame clones only, with some absent. There are some 130,000 clones in the sample; under 80% occur only once, and roughly 8.8% lies in the top ten. The specimen sequenced was PBMCs. The receptors come from a woman aged 45-60 years in good health and CMV-seropositive.

V gene TRBV4-1 combines with J gene TRBJ1-1; D is perhaps TRBD1 (5 bases). Germline V gene data show CDR1 as MGHRA and CDR2 as YSYEKL. Trimming shortened V by 1 base and J by 1 base, and 10 bases separated the two germline ends. This CDR3 spans 15 amino acids. The CDR3 loop reads CASSQVPGRNTEAFF. DNA of the CDR3: TGCGCCAGCAGCCAAGTCCCAGGGCGGAACACTGAAGCTTTCTTT.

This clone was seen only once. The rearrangement links TRBV19 to TRBJ1-5; D remains ambiguous. V gave up 5 bases and J gave up 2 bases, with 13 bases separating them. The CDR3 contains 15 residues. Germline values: CDR1 LNHDA, CDR2 SQIVND (reference sequence). The CDR3 sequence is CASSPLLGGNQPQHF. For the CDR3, the DNA is TGTGCCAGTAGTCCACTCCTCGGAGGCAATCAGCCCCAGCATTTT. The entire variable domain, with the rest obtained from reference TRBV19 and TRBJ1-5, is as follows: DGGITQSPKYLFRKEGQNVTLSCEQNLNHDAMYWYRQDPGQGLRLIYYSQIVNDFQKGDIAEGYSVSREKKESFPLTVTSAQKNPTAFYLCASSPLLGGNQPQHFGDGTRLSIL.

The V call is TRBV6-1, the J call TRBJ2-2; 10 bases are a match to TRBD2. CDR1 MNHNS and CDR2 SASEGT come from the germline V gene. V shed 1 base, J shed 4 bases, and the junction held 6 bases outside the gene matches. CDR3 length equals 17 residues. The CDR3 reads CASSEGRLAGLTGELFF. Written as DNA, the CDR3 is TGTGCCAGCAGTGAAGGGCGACTAGCGGGCCTCACCGGGGAGCTGTTTTTT.

The V and J genes are TRBV6-1 and TRBJ2-7; 9 nucleotides line up with TRBD1. V lost 7 bases and J lost 4; bases outside the gene matches: 8. The CDR3 has 14 residues. The germline V gene encodes CDR1 MNHNS and CDR2 SASEGT. The CDR3 spells CASTTGGSLYEQYF. CDR3 nucleotides: TGTGCCAGCACGACAGGGGGATCCCTATACGAGCAGTACTTC.

This clone was counted once. The J gene is TRBJ1-5, the V gene TRBV23-1; no firm D call. TRBV23-1 is flagged as an ORF with uncertain function. The CDR3 extends over 15 amino acids. Deletions cut 7 bases from V and 0 bases from J, with 13 bases between. CDR3 sequence (DNA): TGCGCCAGCACCCAAACCGGGAATAGCAATCAGCCCCAGCATTTT. The encoded protein is CASTQTGNSNQPQHF.

The chain uses TRBV6-4 and TRBJ2-3, with unresolved D. CDR3 size: 16 residues. V was shortened by 0 bases and J by 2 bases, with 12 bases between the two germline ends. Per the germline V gene, CDR1 is MRHNA and CDR2 is SNTAGT. The DNA for the CDR3 is TGTGCCAGCAGTGACTCGGGTAGCACTTCCACAGATACGCAGTATTTT. Translating gives CASSDSGSTSTDTQYF.

This clone occurred a few times. This rearrangement joins TRBV29-1 to TRBJ2-7; no definite D call. This CDR3 spans 12 amino acids. CDR1 and CDR2 (germline): SQVTM, ANQGSEA. V lost 2 bases, J lost 10 bases, and 15 bases lay in between. The CDR3 sequence is CSVEYSGRTQYF. CDR3 nucleotide sequence: TGCAGCGTTGAATATTCGGGTAGAACTCAGTACTTC.

The rearrangement uses TRBV30 and TRBJ1-2, with TRBD1 matching 11 bases. The V gene's germline CDR1 is GTSNPN and CDR2 SVGIG (reference sequence). The CDR3 totals 16 residues. Unmatched junction bases numbered 12, after V lost 5 bases and J lost 4 bases. CDR3 loop: CAWEPGQGVLGYGYTF. The CDR3 DNA is TGTGCCTGGGAGCCGGGACAGGGGGTTTTGGGCTATGGCTACACCTTC.

The chain recombines TRBV4-2 with TRBJ2-1; 11 bases agree with TRBD1. This CDR3 has 17 residues. The J segment lost 1 base and the V segment lost 3 bases, leaving 5 bases of the junction unmatched. Per the germline V gene, CDR1 is LGHNA and CDR2 is YNFKEQ. Here the CDR3 DNA reads TGTGCCAGCAGCCAGGGACAGGGGGTAACGTCCTACAATGAGCAGTTCTTC. It translates to CASSQGQGVTSYNEQFF.

The chain recombines TRBV10-1 with TRBJ2-1; 8 bases are shared with TRBD1. CDR1 and CDR2 from the germline V gene are WNHNN and SYGVQD (reference sequence). V was pared by 5 bases and J by 7 bases, with 4 bases of the junction left unmatched. There are 13 residues in the CDR3. This CDR3 is CASSPQGANEQFF. CDR3 nucleotide sequence: TGCGCCAGCAGTCCTCAGGGGGCAAATGAGCAGTTCTTC.

The genes are TRBV6-1 and TRBJ1-5; 8 bases fit TRBD1. With V trimmed by 5 bases and J by 6 bases, 3 bases remained unmatched. This CDR3 contains 13 residues. In germline, CDR1 is MNHNS, CDR2 SASEGT. The CDR3 DNA follows: TGTGCCAGCAGTCCTACAGGGGGTCAGCCCCAGCATTTT. Encoded protein: CASSPTGGQPQHF.

This CDR3 reads CAISESAGAAAMGYTF. The CDR3 DNA reads TGTGCCATCAGTGAGTCGGCGGGAGCCGCGGCCATGGGCTACACCTTC. The chain employs TRBV10-3 and TRBJ1-2; the D is unclear. The germline V gene has CDR1 ENHRY and CDR2 SYGVKD. Trimming shortened V by 0 bases and J by 8 bases, and 19 bases separated the two germline ends. The CDR3 consists of 16 residues.

The gene calls are TRBV18 and TRBJ1-1, with TRBD1 matching over 7 bases. The ends lost 4 bases at V and 6 bases at J; junction bases unmatched: 5. This CDR3 region has 13 residues. Germline lookup yields CDR1 KGHSH and CDR2 LQKENI. The DNA for the CDR3 is TGTGCCAGCTCACTAGACAGGGTTGCTGAAGCTTTCTTT. It specifies CASSLDRVAEAFF.

The chain is built from TRBV5-6 and TRBJ2-2, with a weak D call TRBD1 (6 bases). This CDR3 comprises 16 residues. The V gene's germline CDR1 is SGHDT and CDR2 YYEEEE. The V gene lost 4 bases and the J gene lost 0 bases, with 13 bases spanning the gap. The CDR3 loop is CASSRDRMTNTGELFF. CDR3 coding DNA: TGTGCCAGCAGCCGCGACAGGATGACGAACACCGGGGAGCTGTTTTTT.

The V gene is TRBV30, the J gene TRBJ1-5; a possible D gene is TRBD1 (5 bases). In germline, CDR1 is GTSNPN, CDR2 SVGIG (reference sequence). V was clipped by 0 bases and J by 6 bases, with 12 bases between them. This CDR3 region has 14 residues. The CDR3 spells CAWSVGVKGQPQHF. The CDR3 DNA sequence: TGTGCCTGGAGTGTAGGGGTTAAAGGTCAGCCCCAGCATTTT.

This clone showed up just a few times. J is TRBJ1-1 and V is TRBV18; possible D gene TRBD1, 5 bases. The V end was cut by 3 bases, the J end by 3 bases, with 11 bases between. The germline V gene encodes CDR1 KGHSH and CDR2 LQKENI. The CDR3 sequence is 14 residues long. The CDR3 spells CASSPRESDTEAFF. The DNA of the CDR3 is TGTGCCAGCTCACCCAGGGAAAGTGACACTGAAGCTTTCTTT.

The chain uses TRBV6-6 and TRBJ2-5; possibly TRBD1 for D (6 bases). The better agreement between TRBJ2-7 and the DNA end casts doubt on the J call. The CDR3 sequence is 15 residues long. Germline loops: CDR1 MNHNY, CDR2 SVGAGI (reference sequence). The CDR3 DNA follows: TGTGCCAGCAGTTATACCGGGACACCCACCTACGAGCAGTACTTC. It is translated as CASSYTGTPTYEQYF.

The gene calls are TRBV11-2 and TRBJ1-6; the match to TRBD1 covers 9 bases. The CDR3 is 13 amino acids. The germline CDR1 and CDR2 sequences are SGHAT and FQNNGV. The junction had 3 bases not matched to a gene; V was cut back by 3 bases and J by 12 bases. CDR3 region: CASSLTGGRPLHF. Here the CDR3 DNA reads TGTGCCAGCAGCTTGACAGGGGGGAGACCCCTCCACTTT.

This chain uses TRBV7-2 with TRBJ1-6; D may be TRBD1 (6 bases). CDR3 length: 15 amino acids. Trimming removed 2 bases at V and 9 bases at J, with 14 bases between. Germline CDR1 and CDR2: SGHTA and FQGNSA. CDR3 sequence: CASSLLMGARSPLHF. The CDR3 nucleotides are TGTGCCAGCAGCTTACTTATGGGGGCGCGTTCACCCCTCCACTTT.

This chain uses TRBV7-9 with TRBJ1-6, with D tentatively TRBD1 (5 bases). There are 14 residues in the CDR3. Per the germline V gene, CDR1 is SEHNR and CDR2 is FQNEAQ (reference sequence). Trimming stripped 5 bases from V and 14 bases from J, with 19 bases between. The CDR3 loop reads CASSRDLSWGTLHF. The CDR3 nucleotides are TGTGCCAGCAGCCGCGACCTTAGCTGGGGCACCCTCCACTTT.

This clone was recorded once. This chain joins TRBV29-1 and TRBJ1-2; D not certain. Germline V gene sequence: CDR1 SQVTM, CDR2 ANQGSEA. V was pared by 3 bases and J by 2 bases, with 10 bases between. There are 13 residues in the CDR3. The CDR3 DNA reads TGCAGCGTTGATGCACAGCCCAACTATGGCTACACCTTC. Protein: CSVDAQPNYGYTF.

The rearrangement links TRBV5-3 to TRBJ1-5, with D possibly being TRBD1 (5 bases). TRBV5-3 is sorted into the ORF group, with uncertain function. Trimming stripped 5 bases from V and 7 bases from J, with 28 bases between. CDR3 length: 18 amino acids. For the CDR3, the DNA is TGTGCCAGAAGTTCCGAGGGAGGGGCCGGGGAGGGTGGCCAGCCCCAGCATTTT. Its translation is CARSSEGGAGEGGQPQHF.

The chain couples TRBV6-6 to TRBJ2-3; 7 nucleotides line up with TRBD1. The CDR3 spans 15 residues. Germline V gives CDR1 MNHNY, CDR2 SVGAGI (reference sequence). V gave up 5 bases and J gave up 1 base; unmatched junction bases: 6. This chain's CDR3 is CASSVGGWGTDTQYF. CDR3 DNA sequence: TGTGCCAGCAGTGTAGGGGGCTGGGGCACAGATACGCAGTATTTT.

V and J are TRBV7-8 and TRBJ1-1; 7 bases match TRBD1. Germline lookup yields CDR1 SGHVS and CDR2 FQNEAQ. The CDR3 totals 17 residues. After removal of 7 bases from V and 0 bases from J, the junction contained 14 bases not matched to a gene. In DNA form, the CDR3 reads TGTGCCAGCACCATATGGCAGGGGGGTAACCTGAACACTGAAGCTTTCTTT. Translating it yields CASTIWQGGNLNTEAFF.

The V gene is TRBV30, the J gene TRBJ1-3; D possibly corresponds to TRBD1 (6 bases). The CDR3 has 15 amino acids. Germline loops: CDR1 GTSNPN, CDR2 SVGIG (reference sequence). Trimming removed 1 base at V and 0 bases at J, with 10 bases between. CDR3: CAWSAGTSSGNTIYF. Written as DNA, the CDR3 is TGTGCCTGGAGTGCAGGGACATCCTCTGGAAACACCATATATTTT. The variable domain in full, with the rest retrieved from reference TRBV30 and TRBJ1-3, is SQTIHQWPATLVQPVGSPLSLECTVEGTSNPNLYWYRQAAGRGLQLLFYSVGIGQISSEVPQNLSASRPQDRQFILSSKKLLLSDSGFYLCAWSAGTSSGNTIYFGEGSWLTVV.

This chain links TRBV6-1 with TRBJ1-3, with 9 nucleotides matching TRBD1. Trimming took 2 bases from V and 8 from J; bases not matched to a gene: 7. This CDR3 is 15 amino acids long. In germline, CDR1 is MNHNS, CDR2 SASEGT. The chain's CDR3 is CASSEPGQGSHTIYF. The CDR3 DNA is TGTGCCAGCAGTGAACCGGGACAGGGATCCCACACCATATATTTT.

The chain combines TRBV9 with TRBJ2-3; TRBD1 agrees at 7 bases. The CDR3 is 14 amino acids. Germline V gene sequence: CDR1 SGDLS, CDR2 YYNGEE. With V trimmed by 5 bases and J by 1 base, 4 bases remained unmatched. The CDR3 DNA reads TGTGCCAGCAGTTGGACAGGAGGCACAGATACGCAGTATTTT. This encodes CASSWTGGTDTQYF.

As concerns this clone: This same CDR3 is encoded by further DNA sequences in the sample. The chain couples TRBV28 to TRBJ1-3; unclear D gene. The V gene lost 5 bases and the J gene lost 4 bases, with 6 bases spanning the gap. Per the germline V gene, CDR1 is MDHEN and CDR2 is SYDVKM. The CDR3 is 12 residues long. The CDR3 loop reads CASSPRGNTIYF. The CDR3 nucleotides are TGTGCCAGCAGTCCGAGAGGAAACACCATATATTTT.

This clone showed up just a few times. This chain links TRBV18 with TRBJ2-4; 10 nucleotides line up with TRBD1. This CDR3 is 14 amino acids long. Germline CDR1 and CDR2: KGHSH and LQKENI. The junction had 3 bases not matched to a gene; V was cut back by 3 bases and J by 7 bases. The CDR3, as DNA: TGTGCCAGCTCACCGGGACAGGGGACCAACATTCAGTACTTC. Encoded protein: CASSPGQGTNIQYF.